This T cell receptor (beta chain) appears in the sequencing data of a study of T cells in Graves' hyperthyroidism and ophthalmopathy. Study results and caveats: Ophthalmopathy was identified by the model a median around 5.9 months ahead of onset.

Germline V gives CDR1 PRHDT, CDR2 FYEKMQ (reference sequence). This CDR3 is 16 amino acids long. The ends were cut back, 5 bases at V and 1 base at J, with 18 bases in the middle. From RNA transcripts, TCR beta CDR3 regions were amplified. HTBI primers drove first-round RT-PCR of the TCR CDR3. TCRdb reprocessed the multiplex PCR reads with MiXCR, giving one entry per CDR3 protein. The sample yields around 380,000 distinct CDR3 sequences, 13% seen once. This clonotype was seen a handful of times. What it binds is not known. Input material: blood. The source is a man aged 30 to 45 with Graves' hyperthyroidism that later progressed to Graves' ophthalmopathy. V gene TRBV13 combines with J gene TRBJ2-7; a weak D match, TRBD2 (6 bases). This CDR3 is CASSLSGGVTSYEQYF. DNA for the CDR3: TGTGCCAGCAGCCTTAGTGGCGGGGTAACATCCTACGAGCAGTACTTC.